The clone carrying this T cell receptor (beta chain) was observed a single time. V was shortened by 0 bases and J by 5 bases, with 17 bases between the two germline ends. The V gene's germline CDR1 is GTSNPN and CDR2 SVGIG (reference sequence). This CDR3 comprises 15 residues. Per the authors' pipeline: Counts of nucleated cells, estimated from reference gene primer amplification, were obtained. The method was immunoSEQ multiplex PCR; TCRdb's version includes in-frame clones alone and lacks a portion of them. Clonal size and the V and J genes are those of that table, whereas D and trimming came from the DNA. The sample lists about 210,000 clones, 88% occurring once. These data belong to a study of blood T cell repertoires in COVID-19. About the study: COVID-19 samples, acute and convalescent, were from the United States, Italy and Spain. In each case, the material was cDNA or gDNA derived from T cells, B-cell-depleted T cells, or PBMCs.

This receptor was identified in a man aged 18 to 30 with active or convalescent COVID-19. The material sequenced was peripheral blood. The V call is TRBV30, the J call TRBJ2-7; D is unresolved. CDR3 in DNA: TGTGCCTGGAGTGTACCCGACGGTACTATCGACGAGCAGTACTTC. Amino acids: CAWSVPDGTIDEQYF.